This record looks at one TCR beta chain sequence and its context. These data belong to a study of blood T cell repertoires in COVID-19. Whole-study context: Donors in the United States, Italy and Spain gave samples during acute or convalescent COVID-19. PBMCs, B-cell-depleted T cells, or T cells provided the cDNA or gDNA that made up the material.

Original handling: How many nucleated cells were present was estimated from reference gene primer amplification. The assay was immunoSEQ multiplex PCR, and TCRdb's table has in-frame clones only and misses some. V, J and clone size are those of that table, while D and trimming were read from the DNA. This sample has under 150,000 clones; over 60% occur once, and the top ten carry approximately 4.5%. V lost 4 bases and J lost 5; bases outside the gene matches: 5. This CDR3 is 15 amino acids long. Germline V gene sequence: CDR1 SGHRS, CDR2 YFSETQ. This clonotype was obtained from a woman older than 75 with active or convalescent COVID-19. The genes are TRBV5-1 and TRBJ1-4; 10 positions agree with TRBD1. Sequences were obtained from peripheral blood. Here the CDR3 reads CASSATDRGNEKLFF. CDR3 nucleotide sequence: TGCGCCAGCAGCGCAACGGACAGGGGGAATGAAAAACTGTTTTTT.